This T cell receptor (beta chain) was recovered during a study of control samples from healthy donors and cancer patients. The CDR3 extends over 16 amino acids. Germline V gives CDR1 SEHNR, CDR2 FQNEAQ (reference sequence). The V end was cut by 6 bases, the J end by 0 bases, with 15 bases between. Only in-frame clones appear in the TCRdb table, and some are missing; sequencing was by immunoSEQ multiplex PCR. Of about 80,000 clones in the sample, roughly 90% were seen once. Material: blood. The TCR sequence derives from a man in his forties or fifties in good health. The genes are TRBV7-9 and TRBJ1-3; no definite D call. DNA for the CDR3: TGTGCCAGCAGTCAAGACCAGAACCTCTCTGGAAACACCATATATTTT. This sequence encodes CASSQDQNLSGNTIYF.